This is a list of T cell receptor delta chains from one sample in a study of delta chains in infants with herpesvirus infections. TCRdb re-called the RT-PCR reads with CATT. The table lists 1,400 to 1,500 delta-chain clones, less than 8.5% of them singletons, with 8.5% to 10% in the top ten. The sequencing here drew on peripheral blood, taken at time point 1 of longitudinal follow-up. These receptors originate from a human donor who was a Ugandan infant, either HIV-exposed or HIV-unexposed (not recorded which). The CDR3 runs from the conserved cysteine through the conserved F or W. D genes are given only for firm matches. Clone size, where shown, is once, few, many, or a class for clones that have expanded.

CDR3nt,CDR3aa,j_gene,abundance,d_gene,v_gene
TGTGCTCTTGGGGAAATTCGATCCTACGCGCGGGGATACCCCACCGATAAACTCATCTTT,CALGEIRSYARGYPTDKLIF,TRDJ1,few,TRDD3,TRDV1
TGTGCTCTTGGGGAACCCCCCCTCGGTACTGGGGGATACCTCCTTGGGTACACCGATAAACTCATCTTT,CALGEPPLGTGGYLLGYTDKLIF,TRDJ1,medium-sized,TRDD3,TRDV1
TGTGCCGGTGACAGGGTGGCACTGGGGGATACCGGACGGGACACCCGACAGATGTTTTTC,CAGDRVALGDTGRDTRQMFF,TRDJ3,-,TRDD3,TRDV2
TGTGCTCTTGGGGATCTGGTACTGAGTGGGCCCCTCATCTTT,CALGDLVLSGPLIF,TRDJ1,-,-,TRDV1
TGTGCCTTTAGGGGGGCTCCTCAGAATCCCTCTCCGGGGGGCGACACCGATAAACTCATCTTT,CAFRGAPQNPSPGGDTDKLIF,TRDJ1,few,-,TRDV3
TGTGCCTGTGACACCGTAGTACTGGGGGATACGCGTGCCTTGACAGCACAACTCTTCTTT,CACDTVVLGDTRALTAQLFF,TRDJ2,medium-sized,TRDD3,TRDV2
TGTGCTCTTGGGGAACGCTTCCTACAGGGGTTGGGCGATAAACTCATCTTT,CALGERFLQGLGDKLIF,TRDJ1,few,TRDD2,TRDV1
TGTGCTCTTGGGGAACCGGATCCTACACATTACTGTATTTGGGGGATATTATCAACCACCGATAAACTCATCTTT,CALGEPDPTHYCIWGILSTTDKLIF,TRDJ1,few,TRDD3,TRDV1
TGTGCTCTTGGGGAACCGCTACTAGGGGAACTTCCGAAAACTGGGGGATACCCCCGGTACACCGATAAACTCATCTTT,CALGEPLLGELPKTGGYPRYTDKLIF,TRDJ1,-,TRDD3,TRDV1
TGTGCTCTTGGGGTACTACACTCACCTGGGGGATATGCGGGCCACACCGATAAACTCATCTTT,CALGVLHSPGGYAGHTDKLIF,TRDJ1,-,TRDD3,TRDV1
TGTGCCTGTGACACCGCCCCACTGGGGGATAATTTCTCCGATAAACTCATCTTT,CACDTAPLGDNFSDKLIF,TRDJ1,-,TRDD3,TRDV2
TGTGCTCTTGGGGTTACACTTCCGGCCAGGGGGTACACCGATAAACTCATCTTT,CALGVTLPARGYTDKLIF,TRDJ1,few,-,TRDV1
TGTGCTCTTGGGGAGGGAACCACCCTCCGGTTACTCATCTTT,CALGEGTTLRLLIF,TRDJ1,large,-,TRDV1
TGTGCTCTTGGGGCTCGCCTGACATGGGGACTCATCTTT,CALGARLTWGLIF,TRDJ1,medium-sized,-,TRDV1
TGTGCCTGTGACTCGTACTGGGGGATACGATCTTTGACAGCACAACTCTTCTTT,CACDSYWGIRSLTAQLFF,TRDJ2,large,TRDD3,TRDV2
TGTGCTCTTGGGGAAGGGGGCCCTCTATTACTCATCTTT,CALGEGGPLLLIF,TRDJ1,medium-sized,-,TRDV1
TGTGCTCTTGGGCGCCGTGGGGGATACGCCGGTGGAGCCGATAAACTCATCTTT,CALGRRGGYAGGADKLIF,TRDJ1,medium-sized,TRDD3,TRDV1
TGTGCCTGTGACACCTTGTACTGGGGGAGCTCCTGGGACACCCGACAGATGTTTTTC,CACDTLYWGSSWDTRQMFF,TRDJ3,few,TRDD3,TRDV2
TGTGCTCTTGGGGAAGGTCTCCGGTGGGTCAGGGGGAACGATAAACTCATCTTT,CALGEGLRWVRGNDKLIF,TRDJ1,medium-sized,-,TRDV1
TGTGCTCTTGGGAAAGCCGGACTCCTGGGGGATACGCGTCCCACCGATAAACTCATCTTT,CALGKAGLLGDTRPTDKLIF,TRDJ1,-,TRDD3,TRDV1
TGTGCTCTTGGGGAACGGCCTGTCCTTTTGGGATTTTACACCGATAAACTCATCTTT,CALGERPVLLGFYTDKLIF,TRDJ1,large,-,TRDV1
TGTGCTCTGGGGCGACTCCCCCCGGTCCCGCTGGGGTACACCGATAAACTCATCTTT,CALGRLPPVPLGYTDKLIF,TRDJ1,large,-,TRDV1
TGTGCTCTTGGGGATACCCTGGGGGATCTGTACACCGATAAACTCATCTTT,CALGDTLGDLYTDKLIF,TRDJ1,large,TRDD3,TRDV1
TGTGCTCTTGAGGAACTCCGTAGACCTGAATGTTCTCCACTGGGGGATACTAAGGTCAGGACCGATAAACTCATCTTT,CALEELRRPECSPLGDTKVRTDKLIF,TRDJ1,few,TRDD3,TRDV1
TGTGCTCTTGGGGCCTTAGGGGGTAGGAAAAGAGACACCGATAAACTCATCTTT,CALGALGGRKRDTDKLIF,TRDJ1,-,-,TRDV1